One and the same sample provided the 18 T cell receptor beta chains below, sequenced in a study of T cell repertoires in cytomegalovirus infection. TCRdb reprocessed the reads via MiXCR and lists one record per CDR3 protein. The sample includes around 530,000 distinct CDR3 sequences, more than 15% of them seen just once. Sequenced input: CD8+ T cells from PBMCs. All receptors derive from a human donor in good health (CMV status not recorded). Some clones in this sample may be carry-over from other donors' samples.

This clonotype was counted at least ten times. The rearrangement joins TRBV28 to TRBJ2-7; D is uncertain. The CDR3 is 17 residues long. CDR1 and CDR2 from the germline V gene are MDHEN and SYDVKM. Deletions cut 6 bases from V and 2 bases from J, with 23 bases between. The CDR3 region has the DNA TGTGCCAGCAGCTCACCGTTCCTTCGCCCTACCCCCTACGAGCAGTACTTC. Its translation is CASSSPFLRPTPYEQYF. Filled out from reference TRBV28 and TRBJ2-7, the complete variable domain reads DVKVTQSSRYLVKRTGEKVFLECVQDMDHENMFWYRQDPGLGLRLIYFSYDVKMKEKGDIPEGYSVSREKKERFSLILESASTNQTSMYLCASSSPFLRPTPYEQYFGPGTRLTVT.

V and J are TRBV15 and TRBJ1-5; perhaps TRBD1 as D (5 bases). The CDR3 consists of 16 residues. CDR1 is LNHNV and CDR2 is YYDKDF in the germline V gene (reference sequence). V lost 0 bases, J lost 1 base, and 10 bases lay in between. CDR3 DNA sequence: TGTGCCACCAGCAGAGATAGGGGACGAAGCAATCAGCCCCAGCATTTT. Amino acids: CATSRDRGRSNQPQHF.

Concerning this clonotype: This may arise from a read error, as a much more abundant clone is one base away. The rearrangement joins TRBV7-9 to TRBJ2-2; D possibly corresponds to TRBD1 (6 bases). CDR1 SEHNR and CDR2 FQNEAQ come from the germline V gene (reference sequence). This CDR3 has 12 residues. The V end was cut by 6 bases, the J end by 6 bases, with 8 bases between. CDR3 in amino acids: CASRYRAGELFF. The DNA for the CDR3 is TGTGCCAGCAGATACAGGGCCGGGGAGCTGTTTTTT.

The V gene is TRBV13, the J gene TRBJ2-1; D remains ambiguous. Germline V gives CDR1 PRHDT, CDR2 FYEKMQ (reference sequence). Trimming took off 5 bases at V and 5 bases at J, with 10 bases between the two ends. The CDR3 runs 13 residues. CDR3 nucleotides: TGTGCCAGCAGCCCGGATCTTAACAATGAGCAGTTCTTC. Translation gives CASSPDLNNEQFF.

This clonotype has at least ten counts. The V and J genes are TRBV12-3 or TRBV12-4 and TRBJ2-7; TRBD2 matches 10 bases. The V segment lost 7 bases and the J segment 2 bases; nucleotides outside the gene matches: 5. The length of the CDR3 is 14 residues. The CDR3 loop is CASTGTSVAYEQYF. DNA for the CDR3: TGTGCCAGCACCGGGACTAGCGTCGCCTACGAGCAGTACTTC.

This clonotype occurred a few times. The chain combines TRBV12-3 or TRBV12-4 with TRBJ2-1, with TRBD2 matching 11 bases. The CDR3 runs 16 residues. The trim removed 4 bases at V and 6 bases at J, leaving 8 bases unmatched. The CDR3 DNA is TGTGCCAGCAGTTCGTCCAATAGCGGGAGGGGCAATGAGCAGTTCTTC. Translated: CASSSSNSGRGNEQFF.

The chain combines TRBV14 with TRBJ2-3; D assignment may be TRBD1 or TRBD2 (7 bases each). CDR3 length equals 16 residues. V gave up 5 bases and J gave up 2 bases, with 17 bases separating them. Looked up from germline, CDR1 is SGHDN and CDR2 is FVKESK. The CDR3 DNA reads as TGTGCCAGCAGCGATCAGGGGGAGGGTCTCACAGATACGCAGTATTTT. Its translation: CASSDQGEGLTDTQYF.

This clonotype was detected many times. This rearrangement joins TRBV6-2 or TRBV6-3 to TRBJ2-3; 9 bases map to TRBD2. CDR1 is MNHEY and CDR2 is SVGEGT in the germline V gene. CDR3 length: 15 amino acids. V was clipped by 6 bases and J by 2 bases; unmatched bases: 6. CDR3 DNA sequence: TGTGCCAGCAGCCCGGGACTAGCAGTCACAGATACGCAGTATTTT. This gives the protein CASSPGLAVTDTQYF.

The sample holds a few counts of this clonotype. Possible read error: a much larger clone is one base away. The J gene is TRBJ2-7, the V gene TRBV28, with a possible D match to TRBD1 (6 bases). The CDR3 has 14 residues. Trimming removed 3 bases from V and 2 bases from J, with 11 bases in between. From germline, CDR1 is MDHEN and CDR2 SYDVKM. The CDR3 DNA sequence: TGTGCCAGCAGTTTGGTCCCAGGGGCCTACGAGCAGTACTTC. Residues: CASSLVPGAYEQYF.

The J gene is TRBJ2-7, the V gene TRBV6-2 or TRBV6-3; weak D call: TRBD1 (5 bases). This CDR3 has 16 residues. V shed 8 bases and J shed 2 bases, with 22 bases lying between them. Per the germline V gene, CDR1 is MNHEY and CDR2 is SVGEGT. CDR3 in amino acids: CASLATDRTLPYEQYF. The DNA of the CDR3 is TGTGCCAGCCTCGCAACTGATCGGACATTACCCTACGAGCAGTACTTC.

The chain uses TRBV20-1 and TRBJ2-7; 8 nucleotides match TRBD2. The CDR3 spans 13 residues. With 8 bases clipped from V and 1 base from J, the junction kept 7 bases outside the gene matches. Germline assignment: CDR1 DFQATT and CDR2 SNEGSKA (reference sequence). This CDR3 is CSREREFSYEQYF. The CDR3, as DNA: TGCAGTAGAGAGCGGGAGTTTTCCTACGAGCAGTACTTC.

This sequence joins TRBV5-5 and TRBJ1-6; D remains ambiguous. Germline loops: CDR1 SGHKS, CDR2 YYEKEE (reference sequence). The germline V and J ends were trimmed by 6 bases and 5 bases, with 12 bases remaining between them. This CDR3 region has 14 residues. Here the CDR3 reads CASTLNGDNSPLHF. The CDR3 nucleotides are TGTGCCAGCACCTTAAACGGGGATAATTCACCCCTCCACTTT.

On this clonotype itself: This clone may be a read error of a much larger clone one base away. The chain recombines TRBV28 with TRBJ2-7; D unresolved. The CDR3 has 14 amino acids. The ends were cut back, 8 bases at V and 0 bases at J, with 14 bases in the middle. CDR1 is MDHEN, CDR2 SYDVKM, per germline. The DNA of the CDR3 is TGTGCCAGCCGCATACCCGGCGTCTCCTACGAGCAGTACTTC. It is translated as CASRIPGVSYEQYF.

This clonotype turned up a few times. The chain links TRBV20-1 to TRBJ1-1, with a possible D match to TRBD1 (6 bases). CDR3 length: 15 amino acids. Trimming took 4 bases from V and 6 from J, leaving 21 bases between them. Germline V gives CDR1 DFQATT, CDR2 SNEGSKA (reference sequence). CDR3 sequence reads: CSAIGVGGGGAEAFF. In DNA, the CDR3 is TGCAGTGCTATAGGGGTGGGAGGAGGGGGGGCTGAAGCTTTCTTT.

This clonotype occurred many times. The rearrangement joins TRBV6-5 to TRBJ2-5, with TRBD1 as a possible D gene (5 bases). The CDR3 contains 16 residues. V dropped 0 bases and J dropped 1 base, with 12 bases sitting between them. CDR1 and CDR2 (germline): MNHEY, SVGAGI. The CDR3 is CASSYSTWGSQETQYF. The CDR3, as DNA: TGTGCCAGCAGTTACTCGACATGGGGCAGCCAAGAGACCCAGTACTTC.

V gene TRBV20-1 combines with J gene TRBJ2-2; 9 bases are shared with TRBD1. CDR1 is DFQATT and CDR2 is SNEGSKA in the germline V gene (reference sequence). The ends lost 6 bases at V and 6 bases at J; junction bases unmatched: 5. This CDR3 spans 13 amino acids. The CDR3 DNA sequence: TGCAGTGCACGACAGGGGGTGGCCGGGGAGCTGTTTTTT. This codes for CSARQGVAGELFF.

This chain connects TRBV20-1 to TRBJ1-2; 7 bases fit TRBD1. This CDR3 contains 17 residues. Germline CDR1 is DFQATT and CDR2 is SNEGSKA (reference sequence). Trimming at V came to 1 base and at J to 0 bases, leaving 11 bases not matched to a gene. The CDR3 DNA reads TGCAGTGCTAGAGCCCTCGTGGATGGGACAGCTAACTATGGCTACACCTTC. Its translation: CSARALVDGTANYGYTF.

J is TRBJ2-1 and V is TRBV4-2; 9 nucleotides align to TRBD2. Trimming at V came to 3 bases and at J to 1 base, leaving 4 bases not matched to a gene. The germline CDR1 and CDR2 sequences are LGHNA and YNFKEQ. CDR3 length: 16 residues. CDR3 in DNA: TGTGCCAGCAGCCAGCCGGGACTAGCATCCTACAATGAGCAGTTCTTC. Translation: CASSQPGLASYNEQFF.